What follows is one T cell receptor (beta chain) and its context. The antigen is not known. These data belong to a study of T cell repertoires in cytomegalovirus infection. Study details: Recently described HLA-C-restricted plus well-studied HLA-B-restricted CMV epitopes were used. CMV infection and matching HLA type were both indicated by public TCR beta signatures.

The CDR3 consists of 14 residues. V lost 4 bases and J 6 bases, leaving 15 bases between the germline ends. Looked up from germline, CDR1 is MGHRA and CDR2 is YSYEKL. TCRdb ran MiXCR on the reads and lists one entry per CDR3 protein. The data show 100,000 to 150,000 distinct CDR3 sequences, with approximately 30% seen just once and under 65% held by the top ten. The clonotype originates from a human donor in good health (CMV status not recorded). Some clones in this sample may be carry-over from other donors' samples. This chain links TRBV4-1 with TRBJ1-2; D remains ambiguous. The sequencing here drew on CD8+ T cells from cultured PBMCs, taken from culture after CMV antigen stimulation. The DNA of the CDR3 is TGCGCCAGCAGCCCACTTCCGATTCGGGATGGCTACACCTTC. Its translation: CASSPLPIRDGYTF.